This T cell receptor beta chain is drawn from a study of T cells in localized non-small cell lung cancer. As regards this clone: Its cognate antigen is unknown.

Sequenced by immunoSEQ multiplex PCR; TCRdb stores in-frame clones only, minus some. The table lists roughly 48,000 clones, around 77% of them singletons. Study-level findings and limits: Uninvolved adjacent lung showed the highest T cell clonality, exceeding tumor.

The V gene's germline CDR1 is SGHRS and CDR2 YFSETQ. The V gene lost 3 bases and the J gene lost 2 bases, with 4 bases spanning the gap. CDR3 size: 12 residues. The chain combines TRBV5-1 with TRBJ2-3; no firm D call. The sequencing used peripheral blood, collected before any cancer treatment. This sequence was found in a man between 40 and 75 years old with stage I squamous cell lung carcinoma. The CDR3 sequence is CASSSSTDTQYF. CDR3 nucleotide sequence: TGCGCCAGCAGCTCTTCCACAGATACGCAGTATTTT.